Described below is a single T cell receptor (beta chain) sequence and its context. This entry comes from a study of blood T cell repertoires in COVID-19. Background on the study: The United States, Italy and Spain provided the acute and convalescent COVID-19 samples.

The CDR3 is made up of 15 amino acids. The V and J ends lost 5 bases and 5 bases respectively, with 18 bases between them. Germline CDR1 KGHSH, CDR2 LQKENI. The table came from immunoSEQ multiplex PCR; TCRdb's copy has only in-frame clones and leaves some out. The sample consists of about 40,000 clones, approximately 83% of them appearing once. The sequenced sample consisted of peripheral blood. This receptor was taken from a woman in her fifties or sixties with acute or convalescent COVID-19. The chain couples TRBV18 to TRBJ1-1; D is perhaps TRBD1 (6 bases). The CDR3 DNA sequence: TGTGCCAGCTCATCAGGGGCGGGCGGTGGTACTGAAGCTTTCTTT. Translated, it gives CASSSGAGGGTEAFF.